The following is a T cell receptor beta chain sequence with its context. The length of the CDR3 is 14 residues. Between the trimmed V and J ends, which lost 8 bases and 5 bases, there was a span of 13 bases. The germline V gene has CDR1 LNHNV and CDR2 YYDKDF (reference sequence). This sample was taken from a study of technical replicates of blood from a handful of donors. Libraries were prepared by immunoSEQ multiplex PCR; TCRdb keeps only in-frame clonotypes and omits some of them. The sample records around 60,000 clones, 80% to 95% being singletons. The sequenced sample consisted of PBMCs. The clonotype was recovered from a human donor in good health. Some clones in this sample may be carry-over from other donors' samples. This rearrangement joins TRBV15 to TRBJ1-6, with D hard to call. The chain's CDR3 is CATGDRGNNSPLHF. The CDR3 region has the DNA TGTGCCACCGGGGATCGGGGTAATAATTCACCCCTCCACTTT.